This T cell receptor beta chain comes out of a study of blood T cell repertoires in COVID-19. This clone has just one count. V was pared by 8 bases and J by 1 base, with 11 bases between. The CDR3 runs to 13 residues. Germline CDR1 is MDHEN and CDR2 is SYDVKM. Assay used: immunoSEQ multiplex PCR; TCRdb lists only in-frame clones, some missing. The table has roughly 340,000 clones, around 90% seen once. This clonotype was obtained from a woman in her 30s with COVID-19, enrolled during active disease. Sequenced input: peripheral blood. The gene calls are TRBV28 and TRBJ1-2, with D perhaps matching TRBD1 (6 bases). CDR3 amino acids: CASHQQGNYGYTF. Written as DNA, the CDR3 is TGTGCCAGCCACCAACAGGGTAACTATGGCTACACCTTC.